This T cell receptor beta chain appears in the sequencing data of a study of cytomegalovirus exposure and HLA in healthy donors (dated by TCRdb to 2015 to 2018). Background on the whole study: According to an earlier analysis of 587 of the donors, some 180 million T cells yielded roughly 100 million unique TCR beta sequences and approximately 300 Gb of sequence data. Typing coverage varied by locus: about 620-630 donors for A, B, C, DRB1 and DQB1; under 550 for DQA1; more than 600 for DPA1; 450 to 480 for DPB1. HLA typing covered class I and class II loci at four-digit resolution. An earlier analysis of 500 to 750 of the donors applied high-throughput TCR beta sequencing to assess whether each TCR beta V gene segment acted as functional or pseudogenic. All discovery cohort repertoires had been generated using a single sequencing platform. Of the 350 to 450 genotyped donors, about 84% fell in the genetic ancestry cluster associated with self-reported Caucasian donors. Along with the roughly 670-subject first cohort, a separate validation cohort of over a hundred different subjects was used. Among 300 to 500 genotyped donors of the cohort, an average of around 250,000 unique TCR beta nucleotide sequences was sequenced per donor, of which roughly 18% were non-productive. A later genetic analysis took genome-wide SNP genotypes for about 55% of the 666 donors and used that subset as a discovery cohort. Alongside the repertoire data, information on donor age, sex, ethnicity and CMV serostatus was compiled. Roughly 5 DR-DQ haplotypes were handled as single units for association and clustering, since linkage in the cohort was strong. In the later analysis, no new phenotypic data were used to find candidate immune exposures; instead, reliance was placed on TCR beta sequences and their occurrence across donors. An early release that covered approximately 600 HLA-typed donors contained approximately 320 gigabases of sequencing data and tens of millions of unique TCR sequences. In a later analysis, previously published TCR beta repertoires from 600 to 850 donors were re-analyzed and high-resolution HLA genotyping was added so that TCR occurrence patterns could be studied. The study was designed to test whether signatures of past pathogen exposure could be identified by cataloging public T cell receptors. To predict cytomegalovirus infection status, the study combined high-throughput TCR immunosequencing, statistical association of individual TCRs with disease status, and machine learning. The T cell repertoires of 550 to 850 subjects were profiled by immunosequencing and related to cytomegalovirus serostatus.

The library was made by the immunoSEQ multiplex PCR assay. A mixture of 60 forward primers for TCR Vbeta segments and 13 reverse primers for TCR Jbeta segments was used in the multiplex PCR. A multiplex PCR assay on genomic DNA amplified the CDR3 region of rearranged TCR beta genes. The Illumina HiSeq System was used to sequence the amplified TCR beta libraries as 87-base-pair reads. The authors processed their data as follows. In a later analysis, roughly 80 million unique TCR beta chains were counted across the roughly 670 repertoires, and roughly 11 million of these chains were shared by at least two donors. Raw reads were error-corrected and collapsed into unique sequences with a nearest-neighbor algorithm that merged closely related sequences to remove PCR and sequencing errors. Alignment of CDR3 sequences to IMGT reference sequences was used to assign V, D and J gene segments. For a sequence to be retained, a match of at least six nucleotides to both a V gene segment and a J gene segment was required. A rearrangement was called productive if the CDR3 had no stop codons and remained in frame with V and J, and every other rearrangement was called non-productive. Following IMGT convention, CDR3 was defined as the stretch from the second conserved V-encoded cysteine to the conserved J-encoded phenylalanine. Sequences without an unambiguous match to a single V gene segment were excluded from the earlier analysis of 500 to 700 of the donors. An earlier analysis of fewer than 750 of the donors called V segments functional above 56.7% productive rearrangements and segregating when the between-donor standard deviation exceeded 5%. A statistical classification framework was developed to diagnose cytomegalovirus status using the catalog of TCR beta chain sequences. In a later analysis, V and J genes were assigned by comparing TCR nucleotide sequences against IMGT/GENE-DB human TR gene sequences. Using the TCRdist pipeline, a later analysis assigned CDR3 sequences along with most-parsimonious VDJ recombination scenarios. A later analysis defined each TCR beta chain by its CDR3 amino acid sequence plus V-gene family, and excluded reads lacking a unique V-gene family. To address suspected cross-contamination and a sequencing artifact, a later analysis removed a few hundred highly shared, low-generation-probability nucleotide sequences. In a later analysis, a clonal expansion index for each public chain was calculated from normalized within-repertoire ranks of inferred template counts. In a later analysis, generation probabilities were computed using a VDJ recombination model fitted to out-of-frame rearrangements, and the results were checked against IGoR. In a later analysis, TCR-TCR, TCR-HLA and TCR-CMV co-occurrence was scored with hypergeometric tests, and a repertoire-size bias correction was applied to TCR pairs. False discovery rates were estimated in a later analysis by permuting HLA or CMV assignments 20 times. In a later analysis, co-occurring TCRs were grouped with DBSCAN, and TCRdist sequence similarity was added when clustering was performed within HLA-allele-positive subsets. Co-occurrence clustering excluded repertoires with fewer than 30,000 or more than 120,000 public chains, plus five with anomalous nucleotide sharing. Drawn from immuneACCESS, this table holds only the in-frame rearrangements with V and J called that TCRdb kept. Clones are partly lost; checked studies trace under half to an unresolved V gene and leave the rest unexplained. The V and J calls and clone size were taken over from that table, and D and trimming were inferred from the DNA. This sample has about 140,000 clones in its table, and about 70% of those were observed once. Around 3.1% of the sample is held by the ten biggest clonotypes.

Based on the germline V gene, the CDR1 and CDR2 sequences are SGHRS and YFSETQ. Relative to germline, V is missing 4 bases and J is missing 2 bases, with 7 bases of the junction outside any gene match. The CDR3 runs 15 amino acids, cysteine and phenylalanine included. The read is trimmed to its CDR3 DNA, 45 bases read in frame from base 1. Regarding this clone: Its antigen remains unidentified. No base-level quality is on record; no much larger clone is a single base apart.

The cohort was made up of approximately 700 healthy bone marrow donors. All cohort members were sampled while nominally healthy, although unrecorded immune exposures were likely present. The donor tested CMV seronegative, placing the donor among the 350 to 400 seronegative members of the cohort. Each donor provided a peripheral blood sample, and peripheral blood mononuclear cells were used for TCR beta sequencing. The Qiagen DNeasy Blood Extraction Kit was used to extract genomic DNA from the blood cell samples. Results the study describes overall, beyond this receptor: The study gave a list of 150 to 200 TCR beta chains associated with cytomegalovirus. A later analysis associated around 16,000 TCR beta sequences with specific HLA alleles at a false discovery rate of 0.05. A later genetic analysis reported fewer N-insertions in productive TCRs among donors in an Asian-associated ancestry cluster than the approximately 700-donor mean. This cohort had only TCR beta chains sequenced, and the lack of alpha or paired-chain data limited which features could be detected. Most TCR sequences were seen in very few donors, while some public TCRs were found in many individuals. Because counts were too low, roughly 18 rarely observed V segments, including chromosome 9 orphons, were left out of the earlier analysis of roughly 600 of the donors. Roughly uniform sequencing depth across donors was assumed in presence/absence analyses, although this assumption may not hold. A later analysis found that most CMV-associated TCR beta chains appeared HLA-restricted, with HLA associations seemingly driven largely by CMV exposure. A cluster of highly shared sequence variants was judged likely to represent a technical artifact of the sequencing pipeline. Cytomegalovirus status was reported to be diagnosed by the classifier with high specificity and sensitivity in both the original and validation cohorts. In a later analysis, HLA-associated TCR beta chains were found to be more clonally expanded and to have lower generation probabilities than equally common non-associated chains. A further reported finding was that TCR beta sequences accurately predicted the HLA-A and HLA-B alleles for most subjects in the first cohort. Linkage disequilibrium might explain the correlated functional status among segregating V segments, but an unknown experimental factor could not be ruled out. An association between a missense DCLRE1C variant and V-gene and J-gene trimming of TCR beta chains was found in a later genetic analysis and replicated in an independent cohort. For the cohort, immune exposure information was limited to CMV serostatus. The authors suggested that the approach could potentially be extended to other disease states and immunological phenotypes. In vitro tests confirmed that three of the cytomegalovirus-associated TCR beta chains recognize cytomegalovirus antigens. Assigning TCR associations to individual alleles was difficult when HLA alleles, especially DR and DQ, strongly co-occurred. A later analysis reported that several top co-occurrence clusters appeared linked to parvovirus B19, influenza, CMV and Epstein-Barr virus. In a later analysis, TCR association rates were found to vary across HLA loci, with the most associated TCRs seen for DRB1 alleles and the fewest for HLA-C alleles. The 87-base-pair reads could not distinguish some IMGT-functional V segments, including TRBV6-2 and TRBV6-3, so those segments were excluded. In an earlier analysis of 587 of the donors, most TCR beta V segments were observed in productive rearrangements about 90% or about 30% of the time, broadly matching IMGT annotations. HLA typing was unavailable for some donors at each locus, so association tests used only the typed subset.

The chain uses TRBV5-1 and TRBJ2-7, and 9 bases in between align with TRBD2. Source material: PBMCs. This sequence originates from a man aged 35-49 years in good health and CMV-seronegative. In nucleotide form, the sequence is TGCGCCAGCAGCGTCGTAGCGGGGGCCGCCTACGAGCAGTACTTC. It is translated as CASSVVAGAAYEQYF.